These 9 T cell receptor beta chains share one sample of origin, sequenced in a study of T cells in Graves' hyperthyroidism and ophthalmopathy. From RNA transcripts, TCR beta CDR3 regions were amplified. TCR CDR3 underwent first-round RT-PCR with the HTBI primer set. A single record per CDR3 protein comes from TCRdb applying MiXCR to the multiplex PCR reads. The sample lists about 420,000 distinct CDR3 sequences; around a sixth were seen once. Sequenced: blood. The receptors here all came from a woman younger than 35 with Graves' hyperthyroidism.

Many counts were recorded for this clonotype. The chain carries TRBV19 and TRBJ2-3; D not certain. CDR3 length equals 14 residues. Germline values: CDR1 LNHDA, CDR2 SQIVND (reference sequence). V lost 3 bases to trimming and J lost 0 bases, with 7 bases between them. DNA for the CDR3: TGTGCCAGTAGTATGGCCAGGAGCACAGATACGCAGTATTTT. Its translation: CASSMARSTDTQYF.

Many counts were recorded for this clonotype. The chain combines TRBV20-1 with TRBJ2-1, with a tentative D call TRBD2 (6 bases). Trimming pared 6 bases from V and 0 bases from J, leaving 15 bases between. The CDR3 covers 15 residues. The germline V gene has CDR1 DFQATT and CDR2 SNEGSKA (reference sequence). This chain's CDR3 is CSAMGLRSSYNEQFF. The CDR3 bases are TGCAGTGCCATGGGACTGCGAAGCTCCTACAATGAGCAGTTCTTC.

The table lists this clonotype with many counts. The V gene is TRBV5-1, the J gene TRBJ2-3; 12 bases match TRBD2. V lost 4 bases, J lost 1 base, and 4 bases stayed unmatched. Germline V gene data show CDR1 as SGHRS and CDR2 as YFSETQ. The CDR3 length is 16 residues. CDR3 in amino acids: CASSLRTSGGTDTQYF. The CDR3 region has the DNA TGCGCCAGCAGCCTCCGGACTAGCGGGGGCACAGATACGCAGTATTTT. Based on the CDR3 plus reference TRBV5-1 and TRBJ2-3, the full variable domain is KAGVTQTPRYLIKTRGQQVTLSCSPISGHRSVSWYQQTPGQGLQFLFEYFSETQRNKGNFPGRFSGRQFSNSRSEMNVSTLELGDSALYLCASSLRTSGGTDTQYFGPGTRLTVL.

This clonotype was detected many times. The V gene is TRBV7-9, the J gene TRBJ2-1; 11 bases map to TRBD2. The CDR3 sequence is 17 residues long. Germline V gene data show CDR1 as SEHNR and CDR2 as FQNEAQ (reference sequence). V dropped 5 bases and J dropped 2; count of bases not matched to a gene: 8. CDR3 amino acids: CASSRKKGLAAYNEQFF. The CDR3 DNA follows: TGTGCCAGCAGCCGAAAGAAGGGACTAGCGGCCTACAATGAGCAGTTCTTC.

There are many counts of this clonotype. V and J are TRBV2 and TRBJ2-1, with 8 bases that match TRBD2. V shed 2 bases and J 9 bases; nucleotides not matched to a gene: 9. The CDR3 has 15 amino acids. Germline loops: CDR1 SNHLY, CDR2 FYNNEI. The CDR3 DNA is TGTGCCAGCAGTGAACCCACGGGAGGGGTGGGTGAGCAGTTCTTC. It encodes CASSEPTGGVGEQFF.

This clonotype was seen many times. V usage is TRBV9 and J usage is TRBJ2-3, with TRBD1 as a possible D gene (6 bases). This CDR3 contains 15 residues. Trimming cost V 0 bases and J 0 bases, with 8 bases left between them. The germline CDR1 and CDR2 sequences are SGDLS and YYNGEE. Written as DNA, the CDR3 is TGTGCCAGCAGCGTAGGGACAGTGAGCACAGATACGCAGTATTTT. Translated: CASSVGTVSTDTQYF.

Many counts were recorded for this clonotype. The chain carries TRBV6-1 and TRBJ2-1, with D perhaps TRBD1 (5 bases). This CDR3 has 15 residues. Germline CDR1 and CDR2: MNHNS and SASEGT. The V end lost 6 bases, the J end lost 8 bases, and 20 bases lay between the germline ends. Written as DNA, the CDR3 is TGTGCCAGCAGGCGCGATCAGGGCCTCTTGGATGAGCAGTTCTTC. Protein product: CASRRDQGLLDEQFF.

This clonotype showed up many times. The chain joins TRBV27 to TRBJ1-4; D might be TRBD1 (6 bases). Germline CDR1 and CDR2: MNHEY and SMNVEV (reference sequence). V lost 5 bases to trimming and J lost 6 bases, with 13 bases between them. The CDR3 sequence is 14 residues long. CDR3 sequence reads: CASSLYHRDEKLFF. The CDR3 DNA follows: TGTGCCAGCAGTCTTTACCACAGGGATGAAAAACTGTTTTTT.

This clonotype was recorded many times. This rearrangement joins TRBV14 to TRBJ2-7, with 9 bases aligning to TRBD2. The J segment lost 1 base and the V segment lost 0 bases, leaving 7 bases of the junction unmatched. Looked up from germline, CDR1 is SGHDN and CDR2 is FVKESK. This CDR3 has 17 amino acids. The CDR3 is CASSQDGGRGISYEQYF. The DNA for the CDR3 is TGTGCCAGCAGCCAAGATGGCGGGAGGGGCATATCCTACGAGCAGTACTTC.